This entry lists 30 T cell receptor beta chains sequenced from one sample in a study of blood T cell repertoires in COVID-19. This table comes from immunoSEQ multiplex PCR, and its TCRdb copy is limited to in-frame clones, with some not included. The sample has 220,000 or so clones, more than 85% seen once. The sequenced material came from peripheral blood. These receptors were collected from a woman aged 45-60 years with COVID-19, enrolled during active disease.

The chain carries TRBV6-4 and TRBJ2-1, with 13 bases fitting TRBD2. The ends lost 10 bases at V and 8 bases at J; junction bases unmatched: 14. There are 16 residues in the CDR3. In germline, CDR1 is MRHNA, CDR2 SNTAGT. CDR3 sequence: CATRGPQTSGGYEQFF. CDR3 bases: TGTGCCACCAGAGGTCCCCAGACTAGCGGGGGGTATGAGCAGTTCTTC.

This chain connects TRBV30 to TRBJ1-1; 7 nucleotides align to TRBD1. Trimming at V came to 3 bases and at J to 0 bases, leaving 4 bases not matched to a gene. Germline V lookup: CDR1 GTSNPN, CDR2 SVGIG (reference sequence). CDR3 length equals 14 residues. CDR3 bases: TGTGCCTGGAGCAACAGGGGAATGAACACTGAAGCTTTCTTT. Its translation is CAWSNRGMNTEAFF.

In nucleotides, the CDR3 is TGTGCCAGCAGTTTATCCGGGACAGGGAATCAGCCCCAGCATTTT. This encodes CASSLSGTGNQPQHF. The rearrangement uses TRBV27 and TRBJ1-5; TRBD1 aligns across 9 bases. The CDR3 runs to 15 residues. Germline loops: CDR1 MNHEY, CDR2 SMNVEV (reference sequence). J lost 4 bases, V lost 0 bases, and 1 base had no gene match.

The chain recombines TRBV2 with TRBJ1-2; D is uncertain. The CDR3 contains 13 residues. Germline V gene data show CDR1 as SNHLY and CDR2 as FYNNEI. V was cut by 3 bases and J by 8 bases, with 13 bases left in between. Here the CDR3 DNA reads TGTGCCAGCAGTGAGGGGTGGGAGGACGGCTACACCTTC. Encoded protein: CASSEGWEDGYTF.

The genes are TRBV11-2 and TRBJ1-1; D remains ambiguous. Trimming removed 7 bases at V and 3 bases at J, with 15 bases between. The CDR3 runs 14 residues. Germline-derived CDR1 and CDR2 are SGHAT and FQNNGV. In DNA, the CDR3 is TGTGCCAGCACCGGTGCGACTCGAGACACTGAAGCTTTCTTT. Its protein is CASTGATRDTEAFF.

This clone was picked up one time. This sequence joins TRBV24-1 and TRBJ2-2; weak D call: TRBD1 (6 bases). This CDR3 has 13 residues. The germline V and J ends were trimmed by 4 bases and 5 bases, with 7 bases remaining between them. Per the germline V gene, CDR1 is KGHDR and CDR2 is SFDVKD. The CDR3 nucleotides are TGTGCCACCAGTGACACAGGGACCGGGGAGCTGTTTTTT. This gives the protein CATSDTGTGELFF.

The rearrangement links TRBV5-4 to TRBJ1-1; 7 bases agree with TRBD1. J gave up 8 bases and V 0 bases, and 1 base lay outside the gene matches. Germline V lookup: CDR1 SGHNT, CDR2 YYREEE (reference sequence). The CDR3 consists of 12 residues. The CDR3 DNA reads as TGTGCCAGCAGCTTGGGCAGGGGGGAAGCTTTCTTT. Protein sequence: CASSLGRGEAFF.

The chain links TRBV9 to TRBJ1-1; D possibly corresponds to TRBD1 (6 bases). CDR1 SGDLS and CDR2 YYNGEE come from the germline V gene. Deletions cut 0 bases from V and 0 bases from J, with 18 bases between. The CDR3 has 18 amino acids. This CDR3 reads CASSVDGRGPPMNTEAFF. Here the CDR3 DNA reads TGTGCCAGCAGCGTAGATGGCAGGGGACCGCCCATGAACACTGAAGCTTTCTTT.

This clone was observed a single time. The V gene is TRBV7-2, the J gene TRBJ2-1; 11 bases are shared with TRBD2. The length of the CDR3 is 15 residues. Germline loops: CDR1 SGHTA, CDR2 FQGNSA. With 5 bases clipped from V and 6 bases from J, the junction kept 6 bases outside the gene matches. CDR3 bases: TGTGCCAGCAGCCCATTAGCGGGGGGGAGCAATGAGCAGTTCTTC. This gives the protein CASSPLAGGSNEQFF. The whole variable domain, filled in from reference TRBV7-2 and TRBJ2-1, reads GAGVSQSPSNKVTEKGKDVELRCDPISGHTALYWYRQSLGQGLEFLIYFQGNSAPDKSGLPSDRFSAERTGGSVSTLTIQRTQQEDSAVYLCASSPLAGGSNEQFFGPGTRLTVL.

This chain's CDR3 is CAITGQIPSGANVLTF. The CDR3 DNA follows: TGTGCCATCACGGGACAAATCCCATCTGGGGCCAACGTCCTGACTTTC. The rearrangement uses TRBV10-3 and TRBJ2-6, with a tentative D call TRBD1 (6 bases). The V and J ends lost 7 bases and 1 base respectively, with 14 bases between them. Germline CDR1 reads ENHRY; CDR2 reads SYGVKD. This CDR3 has 16 amino acids.

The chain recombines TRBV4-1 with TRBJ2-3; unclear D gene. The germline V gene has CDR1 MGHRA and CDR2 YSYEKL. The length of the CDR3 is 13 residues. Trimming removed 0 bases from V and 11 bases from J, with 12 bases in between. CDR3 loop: CASSQEGNSKQYF. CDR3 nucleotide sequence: TGCGCCAGCAGCCAAGAGGGCAATTCCAAGCAGTATTTT.

DNA of the CDR3: TGTGCCAGCAGCTTTGAGGCAGATACGCAGTATTTT. Amino acid sequence: CASSFEADTQYF. The chain recombines TRBV5-4 with TRBJ2-3; no clear D. The germline gives CDR1 SGHNT, CDR2 YYREEE (reference sequence). V lost 2 bases to trimming and J lost 4 bases, with 5 bases between them. The CDR3 covers 12 residues.

As DNA, the CDR3 is TGTGCCAGCAGTTACTCAGGAGGGAGAAGCAATCAGCCCCAGCATTTT. It yields the protein CASSYSGGRSNQPQHF. V and J are TRBV6-2 or TRBV6-3 and TRBJ1-5; no reliable D call. The CDR3 covers 16 residues. With 0 bases removed from V and 1 base from J, the gap between germline ends came to 10 bases. Looked up from germline, CDR1 is MNHEY and CDR2 is SVGEGT.

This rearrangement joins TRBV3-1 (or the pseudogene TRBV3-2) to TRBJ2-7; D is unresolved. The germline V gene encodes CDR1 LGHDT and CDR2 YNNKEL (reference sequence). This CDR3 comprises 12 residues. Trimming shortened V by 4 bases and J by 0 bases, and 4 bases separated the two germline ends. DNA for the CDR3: TGTGCCAGCAGCCGGAGCTCCTACGAGCAGTACTTC. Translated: CASSRSSYEQYF.

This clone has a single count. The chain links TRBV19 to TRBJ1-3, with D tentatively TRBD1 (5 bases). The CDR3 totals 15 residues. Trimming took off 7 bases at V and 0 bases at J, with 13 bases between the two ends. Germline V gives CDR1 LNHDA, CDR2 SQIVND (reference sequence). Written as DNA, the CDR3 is TGTGCCAGTACTGCGGGGAGGGGCTCTGGAAACACCATATATTTT. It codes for CASTAGRGSGNTIYF.

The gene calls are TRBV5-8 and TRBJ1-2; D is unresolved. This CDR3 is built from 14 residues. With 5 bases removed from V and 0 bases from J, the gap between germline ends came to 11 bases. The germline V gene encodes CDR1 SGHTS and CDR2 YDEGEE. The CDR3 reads CASRIRGTNYGYTF. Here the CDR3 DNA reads TGTGCCAGCAGAATACGGGGAACTAACTATGGCTACACCTTC.

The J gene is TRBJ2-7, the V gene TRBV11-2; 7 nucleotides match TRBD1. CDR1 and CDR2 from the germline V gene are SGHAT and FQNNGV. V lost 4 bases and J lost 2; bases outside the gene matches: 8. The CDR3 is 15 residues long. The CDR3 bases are TGTGCCAGCAGCTGGGGACAGTCGATTACCTACGAGCAGTACTTC. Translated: CASSWGQSITYEQYF.

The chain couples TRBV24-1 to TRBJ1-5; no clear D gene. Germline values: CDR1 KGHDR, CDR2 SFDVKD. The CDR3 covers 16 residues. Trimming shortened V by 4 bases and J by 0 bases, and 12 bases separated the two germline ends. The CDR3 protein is CATSEPGVPSNQPQHF. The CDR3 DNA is TGTGCCACCAGTGAACCAGGTGTGCCTAGCAATCAGCCCCAGCATTTT.

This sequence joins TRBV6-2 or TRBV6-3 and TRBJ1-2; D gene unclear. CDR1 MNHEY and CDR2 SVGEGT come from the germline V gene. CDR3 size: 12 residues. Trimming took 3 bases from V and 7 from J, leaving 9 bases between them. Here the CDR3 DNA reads TGTGCCAGCAGTTATGAGCGGGGTGGCTACACCTTC. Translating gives CASSYERGGYTF.

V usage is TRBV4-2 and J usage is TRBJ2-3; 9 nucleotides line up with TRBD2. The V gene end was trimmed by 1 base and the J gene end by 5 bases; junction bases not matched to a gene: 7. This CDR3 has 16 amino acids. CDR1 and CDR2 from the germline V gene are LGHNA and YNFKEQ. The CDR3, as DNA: TGTGCCAGCAGCCAAGTGGTCGGCGGGGGGGGAGATACGCAGTATTTT. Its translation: CASSQVVGGGGDTQYF.

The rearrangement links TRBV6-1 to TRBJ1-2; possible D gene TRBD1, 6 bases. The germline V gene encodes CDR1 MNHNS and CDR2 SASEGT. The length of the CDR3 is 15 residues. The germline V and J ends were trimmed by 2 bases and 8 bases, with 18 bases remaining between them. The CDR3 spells CASSELNRVGVGYTF. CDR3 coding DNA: TGTGCCAGCAGTGAACTGAACAGGGTGGGAGTCGGCTACACCTTC.

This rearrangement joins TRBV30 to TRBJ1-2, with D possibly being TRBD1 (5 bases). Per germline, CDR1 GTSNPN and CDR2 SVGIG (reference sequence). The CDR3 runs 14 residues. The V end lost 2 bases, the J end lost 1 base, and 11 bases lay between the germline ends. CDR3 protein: CAWSPPGLNYGYTF. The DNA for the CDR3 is TGTGCCTGGAGTCCCCCGGGACTTAACTATGGCTACACCTTC.

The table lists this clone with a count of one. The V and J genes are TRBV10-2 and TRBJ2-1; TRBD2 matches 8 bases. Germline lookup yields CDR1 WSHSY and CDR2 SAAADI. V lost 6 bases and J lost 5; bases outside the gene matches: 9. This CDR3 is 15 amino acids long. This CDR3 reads CASRIGTSLDNEQFF. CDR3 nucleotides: TGCGCCAGCAGGATCGGGACTAGTCTGGACAATGAGCAGTTCTTC.

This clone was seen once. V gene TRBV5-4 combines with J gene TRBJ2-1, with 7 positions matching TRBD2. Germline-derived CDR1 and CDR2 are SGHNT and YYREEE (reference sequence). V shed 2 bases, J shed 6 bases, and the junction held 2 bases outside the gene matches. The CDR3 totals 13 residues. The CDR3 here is CASSFPSGNEQFF. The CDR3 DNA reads TGTGCCAGCAGCTTTCCTAGCGGCAATGAGCAGTTCTTC.

The CDR3 sequence: CASSLWGTGQGNTIYF. The DNA for the CDR3 is TGTGCCAGCAGTTTATGGGGAACAGGGCAGGGAAACACCATATATTTT. This chain connects TRBV28 to TRBJ1-3; maybe TRBD1 (6 bases). The CDR3 is made up of 16 amino acids. Trimming pared 0 bases from V and 4 bases from J, leaving 13 bases between. Germline V gene data show CDR1 as MDHEN and CDR2 as SYDVKM.

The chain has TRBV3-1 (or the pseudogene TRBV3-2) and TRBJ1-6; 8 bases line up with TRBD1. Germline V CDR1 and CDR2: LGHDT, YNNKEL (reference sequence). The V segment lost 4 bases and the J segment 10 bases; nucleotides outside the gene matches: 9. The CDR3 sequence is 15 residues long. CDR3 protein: CASSPRTGHGSPLHF. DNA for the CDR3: TGTGCCAGCAGCCCCCGGACAGGGCATGGCTCACCCCTCCACTTT.

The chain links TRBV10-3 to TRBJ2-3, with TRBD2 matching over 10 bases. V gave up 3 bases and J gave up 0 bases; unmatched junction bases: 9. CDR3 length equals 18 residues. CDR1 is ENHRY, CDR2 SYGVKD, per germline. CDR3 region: CAISDGLSGGPSTDTQYF. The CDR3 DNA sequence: TGTGCCATCAGTGACGGTCTTAGCGGGGGGCCTAGCACAGATACGCAGTATTTT.

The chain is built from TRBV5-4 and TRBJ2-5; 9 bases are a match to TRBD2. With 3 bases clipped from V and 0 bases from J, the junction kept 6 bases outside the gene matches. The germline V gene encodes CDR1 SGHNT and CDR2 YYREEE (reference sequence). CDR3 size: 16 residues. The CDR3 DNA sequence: TGTGCCAGCAGCTCCGGGCTAGCGGGGTACCAAGAGACCCAGTACTTC. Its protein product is CASSSGLAGYQETQYF.

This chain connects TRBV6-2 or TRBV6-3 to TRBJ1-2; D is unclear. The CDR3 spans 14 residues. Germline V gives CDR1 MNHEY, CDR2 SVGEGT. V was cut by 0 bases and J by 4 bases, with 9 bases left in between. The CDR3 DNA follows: TGTGCCAGCAGTTACTCGATGCGGTCCTATGGCTACACCTTC. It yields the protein CASSYSMRSYGYTF.

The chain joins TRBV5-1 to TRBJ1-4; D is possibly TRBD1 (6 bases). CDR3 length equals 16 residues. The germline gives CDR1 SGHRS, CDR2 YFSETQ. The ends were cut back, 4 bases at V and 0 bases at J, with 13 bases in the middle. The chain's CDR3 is CASSIGQRTTNEKLFF. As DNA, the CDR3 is TGCGCCAGCAGCATAGGACAGCGCACAACTAATGAAAAACTGTTTTTT.